This T cell receptor (beta chain) was obtained from a study of molecular identifiers for immune sequencing clone quantification. TCRdb reanalysed the PCR reads using MiXCR and keeps one entry per CDR3 protein. The sample has tens of thousands of distinct CDR3 sequences; about 24% are singletons. Germline assignment: CDR1 LGHNA and CDR2 YSLEER. V gave up 4 bases and J gave up 1 base; unmatched junction bases: 14. This CDR3 contains 18 residues. RNA fractions of 10%, 30% or 50% and roughly 18,000 to 1,000,000 sorted cells were the source of naive CD8 libraries. When naive CD8 T cells were sorted, they were gated as CD8+CD4-CCR7+CD45RA+. Broader study findings: Among effectors, clones above 20 RNA copies held over 97% of molecules; among naive cells, under 1%.

Details on this clonotype: Its target is unknown. One base away lies a much larger clone, so this may be a sequencing read error.

The chain uses TRBV4-3 and TRBJ2-5; 8 positions agree with TRBD2. The source of this sequence is a human donor in good health. Some libraries in this study had Jurkat cell RNA spiked in. Input material: naive CD8+ T cells from blood, with Jurkat cell RNA spiked in. Subset reported: FACS-sorted CD8+CD4-CCR7+CD45RA+ naive T cells. CDR3 region: CASSLERGIAGFQETQYF. DNA for the CDR3: TGCGCCAGCAGCCTAGAGAGGGGGATAGCGGGGTTCCAAGAGACCCAGTACTTC.